This is a list of T cell receptor beta chains from one sample in a study of T cells in localized non-small cell lung cancer. Libraries were prepared by immunoSEQ multiplex PCR; TCRdb keeps only in-frame clonotypes and omits some of them. This table holds 26,000 or so clones, approximately 90% found once. The sample here was peripheral blood, taken before any cancer treatment. The receptors were gathered from a female donor older than 55 with stage II squamous cell lung carcinoma. The CDR3 runs from the conserved cysteine through the conserved F or W. The D gene is left open where the match is weak. A clone size is listed for some rows: how often the clone was seen (once, few, many), or a class if it is expanded.

clone size: -
V gene: TRBV16
D gene: -
J gene: TRBJ2-3
CDR3 DNA: TGTGCCAGCAGCCAATCTGCCGGGGATACGCAGTATTTT
CDR3 protein: CASSQSAGDTQYF

clone size: -
V gene: TRBV4-2
D gene: -
J gene: TRBJ2-1
CDR3 DNA: TGTGCCAGCAGCCTCCAGGGAAGCGGAAACTACAATGAGCAGTTCTTC
CDR3 protein: CASSLQGSGNYNEQFF

clone size: -
V gene: TRBV9
D gene: -
J gene: TRBJ2-1
CDR3 DNA: TGTGCCAGCAGCTCGACTCTGGCTGCGTCCCCGTTCTTC
CDR3 protein: CASSSTLAASPFF

clone size: -
V gene: TRBV7-9
D gene: -
J gene: TRBJ2-7
CDR3 DNA: TGTGCCAGCAGCTTCTATCAAGGGGCATACGAGCAGTACTTC
CDR3 protein: CASSFYQGAYEQYF

clone size: -
V gene: TRBV18
D gene: TRBD2
J gene: TRBJ2-1
CDR3 DNA: TGTGCCAGCTCACCAGGACTAGCGGGGTCCTACAATGAGCAGTTCTTC
CDR3 protein: CASSPGLAGSYNEQFF

clone size: -
V gene: TRBV6-1
D gene: TRBD2
J gene: TRBJ2-3
CDR3 DNA: TGTGCCAGCAGGGGGACTACGAGAGATACGCAGTATTTT
CDR3 protein: CASRGTTRDTQYF

clone size: -
V gene: TRBV28
D gene: -
J gene: TRBJ2-5
CDR3 DNA: TGTGCCAGCAGTTTAGGGGGCTTGGGCTCCGAGACCCAGTACTTC
CDR3 protein: CASSLGGLGSETQYF

clone size: -
V gene: TRBV5-1
D gene: -
J gene: TRBJ2-5
CDR3 DNA: TGCGCCAGCAGCTTGGCCCCCGGTCAAGAGACCCAGTACTTC
CDR3 protein: CASSLAPGQETQYF

clone size: -
V gene: TRBV7-2
D gene: TRBD1
J gene: TRBJ1-6
CDR3 DNA: TGTGCCAGCAGCCAGACAGGGGTCGGATCACCCCTCCACTTT
CDR3 protein: CASSQTGVGSPLHF

clone size: -
V gene: TRBV18
D gene: -
J gene: TRBJ2-1
CDR3 DNA: TGTGCCAGCTCACCAGGTAACCCTGAGCAGTTCTTC
CDR3 protein: CASSPGNPEQFF

clone size: -
V gene: TRBV4-3
D gene: -
J gene: TRBJ2-1
CDR3 DNA: TGCGCCAGCAGCCAAGCCCAGGGGGAGCAGTTCTTC
CDR3 protein: CASSQAQGEQFF

clone size: -
V gene: TRBV6-1
D gene: TRBD1
J gene: TRBJ2-7
CDR3 DNA: TGTGCCAGCAGTGTAACAGGGGACTACGAGCAGTACTTC
CDR3 protein: CASSVTGDYEQYF

clone size: -
V gene: TRBV5-1
D gene: -
J gene: TRBJ2-5
CDR3 DNA: TGCGCCAGCAGCTTGGTACTCGTCGGGGAGACCCAGTACTTC
CDR3 protein: CASSLVLVGETQYF

clone size: -
V gene: TRBV6-1
D gene: -
J gene: TRBJ2-1
CDR3 DNA: TGTGCCAGCACCTTAGGGGCGGGAACCTACAATGAGCAGTTCTTC
CDR3 protein: CASTLGAGTYNEQFF

clone size: -
V gene: TRBV5-1
D gene: TRBD2
J gene: TRBJ2-7
CDR3 DNA: TGCGCCAGCAGCTTGTTCCTAGCGGGAATGAGCGAGCAGTACTTC
CDR3 protein: CASSLFLAGMSEQYF

clone size: -
V gene: TRBV9
D gene: TRBD1
J gene: TRBJ2-3
CDR3 DNA: TGTGCCAGCAGCGAGGGGGCAAGCACAGATACGCAGTATTTT
CDR3 protein: CASSEGASTDTQYF

clone size: few
V gene: TRBV7-9
D gene: TRBD2
J gene: TRBJ2-7
CDR3 DNA: TGTGCCAGCAGCCGACTAGCGGAAAAAGACGAGCAGTACTTC
CDR3 protein: CASSRLAEKDEQYF

clone size: -
V gene: TRBV10-3
D gene: TRBD2
J gene: TRBJ2-3
CDR3 DNA: TGTGCCATCAGTGAGGGGACTAGCGGGACCACAGATACGCAGTATTTT
CDR3 protein: CAISEGTSGTTDTQYF

clone size: -
V gene: TRBV18
D gene: TRBD2
J gene: TRBJ2-5
CDR3 DNA: TGTGCCAGCTCACCACCGTTGACTAGCGGGGGATCGGAGACCCAGTACTTC
CDR3 protein: CASSPPLTSGGSETQYF

clone size: -
V gene: TRBV9
D gene: -
J gene: TRBJ2-3
CDR3 DNA: TGTGCCAGCAGCGTAGACCCGCTTAGCACAGATACGCAGTATTTT
CDR3 protein: CASSVDPLSTDTQYF

clone size: once
V gene: TRBV7-8
D gene: -
J gene: TRBJ1-1
CDR3 DNA: TGTGCCAGCAGCGCCCCCAGGGACACTGAAGCTTTCTTT
CDR3 protein: CASSAPRDTEAFF

clone size: -
V gene: TRBV12-5
D gene: -
J gene: TRBJ1-1
CDR3 DNA: TGTGCTAGTGGTTTCGCCCCGGCACAGGCGATTATGAACACTGAAGCTTTCTTT
CDR3 protein: CASGFAPAQAIMNTEAFF

clone size: -
V gene: TRBV18
D gene: -
J gene: TRBJ1-2
CDR3 DNA: TGTGCCAGCTCACCAGAGGGGAGGAGTGACTATGGCTACACCTTC
CDR3 protein: CASSPEGRSDYGYTF

clone size: -
V gene: TRBV29-1
D gene: -
J gene: TRBJ1-1
CDR3 DNA: TGCAGCGCTTTGGGGCAGGGATTGTGGACTGAAGCTTTCTTT
CDR3 protein: CSALGQGLWTEAFF

clone size: -
V gene: TRBV6-5
D gene: TRBD2
J gene: TRBJ2-3
CDR3 DNA: TGTGCCAGCAGTTACTCACCTAGCGGGGGGACAGATACGCAGTATTTT
CDR3 protein: CASSYSPSGGTDTQYF

clone size: -
V gene: TRBV2
D gene: TRBD1
J gene: TRBJ1-4
CDR3 DNA: TGTGCCAGCAGTGAATTCCAGGGGGCAACTAATGAAAAACTGTTTTTT
CDR3 protein: CASSEFQGATNEKLFF

clone size: -
V gene: TRBV19
D gene: TRBD2
J gene: TRBJ2-3
CDR3 DNA: TGTGCCAGCCGCAAAGCGGGAGCGACAGATACGCAGTATTTT
CDR3 protein: CASRKAGATDTQYF

clone size: once
V gene: TRBV5-1
D gene: TRBD1
J gene: TRBJ2-1
CDR3 DNA: TGCGCCAGCAATCGACAGGGGGAGGATGAGCAGTTCTTC
CDR3 protein: CASNRQGEDEQFF

clone size: -
V gene: TRBV18
D gene: -
J gene: TRBJ2-5
CDR3 DNA: TGTGCCAGCTCACCACTCCCCCGAGGGAATGGCGAGACCCAGTACTTC
CDR3 protein: CASSPLPRGNGETQYF

clone size: few
V gene: TRBV29-1
D gene: -
J gene: TRBJ2-2
CDR3 DNA: TGCAGCGTTGCCCCGAGCGGCTGGAACACCGGGGAGCTGTTTTTT
CDR3 protein: CSVAPSGWNTGELFF

clone size: -
V gene: TRBV29-1
D gene: -
J gene: TRBJ1-1
CDR3 DNA: TGCAGCGTAGATACAGGTTTGAACACTGAAGCTTTCTTT
CDR3 protein: CSVDTGLNTEAFF

clone size: -
V gene: TRBV23-1
D gene: -
J gene: TRBJ2-2
CDR3 DNA: TGCGCCAGCAGACTCGGTAGGACCACCGGGGAGCTGTTTTTT
CDR3 protein: CASRLGRTTGELFF

clone size: once
V gene: TRBV18
D gene: -
J gene: TRBJ1-1
CDR3 DNA: TGTGCCAGCTCACCAGGGGCAGTTGAAGCTTTCTTT
CDR3 protein: CASSPGAVEAFF

clone size: -
V gene: TRBV5-1
D gene: TRBD1
J gene: TRBJ2-5
CDR3 DNA: TGCGCCAGCAGTTCCCGGACAGGGGGTTTTGAGACCCAGTACTTC
CDR3 protein: CASSSRTGGFETQYF

clone size: -
V gene: TRBV7-6
D gene: -
J gene: TRBJ1-5
CDR3 DNA: TGTGCCAGCAGCTTAGGGGCGGAGCAGCCCCAGCATTTT
CDR3 protein: CASSLGAEQPQHF

clone size: -
V gene: TRBV19
D gene: -
J gene: TRBJ2-3
CDR3 DNA: TGTGCCAGTAGTAAGGGTGCTGCTAGCACAGATACGCAGTATTTT
CDR3 protein: CASSKGAASTDTQYF

clone size: -
V gene: TRBV28
D gene: TRBD1
J gene: TRBJ1-5
CDR3 DNA: TGTGCCACCCTCGACGGCGGAGGGGGCCGAGGCAATCAGCCCCAGCATTTT
CDR3 protein: CATLDGGGGRGNQPQHF

clone size: -
V gene: TRBV27
D gene: -
J gene: TRBJ2-3
CDR3 DNA: TGTGCCAGCACCGACTTAAGCACAGATACGCAGTATTTT
CDR3 protein: CASTDLSTDTQYF

clone size: -
V gene: TRBV6-6
D gene: -
J gene: TRBJ2-1
CDR3 DNA: TGTGCCAGCAGTTTCACAGCCCCCGGGGATGAGCAGTTCTTC
CDR3 protein: CASSFTAPGDEQFF

clone size: -
V gene: TRBV27
D gene: TRBD2
J gene: TRBJ2-1
CDR3 DNA: TGTGCCAGCAGTTTAGCCGGGACTAGCGACGTGTTTTGGTTCTTC
CDR3 protein: CASSLAGTSDVFWFF

clone size: -
V gene: TRBV2
D gene: -
J gene: TRBJ1-4
CDR3 DNA: TGTGCCAGCAGTCCCGCCCGCGGTTTTGGGGGTGAAAAACTGTTTTTT
CDR3 protein: CASSPARGFGGEKLFF

clone size: -
V gene: TRBV7-9
D gene: -
J gene: TRBJ2-2
CDR3 DNA: TGTGCCAGCAGCTTAGTAGGTCCCGGGGAGCTGTTTTTT
CDR3 protein: CASSLVGPGELFF

clone size: -
V gene: TRBV28
D gene: TRBD1
J gene: TRBJ2-7
CDR3 DNA: TGTGCCAGCAGTACAGGGGGCAATGAGCAGTACTTC
CDR3 protein: CASSTGGNEQYF

clone size: -
V gene: TRBV5-1
D gene: -
J gene: TRBJ2-7
CDR3 DNA: TGCGCCAGCAGCTTGGACTTCAAACCTCCGTACGAGCAGTACTTC
CDR3 protein: CASSLDFKPPYEQYF

clone size: -
V gene: TRBV6-6
D gene: TRBD1
J gene: TRBJ1-5
CDR3 DNA: TGTGCCAGCAGTAGAGACAGGGGTTTCGATCAGCCCCAGCATTTT
CDR3 protein: CASSRDRGFDQPQHF

clone size: -
V gene: TRBV27
D gene: -
J gene: TRBJ1-5
CDR3 DNA: TGTGCCAGCAGTTTGAATGGACATCAGCCCCAGCATTTT
CDR3 protein: CASSLNGHQPQHF

clone size: -
V gene: TRBV4-1
D gene: -
J gene: TRBJ1-5
CDR3 DNA: TGCGCCAGCAGCCAAGATGCGATTTTCGATAGCAATCAGCCCCAGCATTTT
CDR3 protein: CASSQDAIFDSNQPQHF

clone size: -
V gene: TRBV5-6
D gene: -
J gene: TRBJ2-5
CDR3 DNA: TGTGCCAGCAAGAACAGGAACCAAGAGACCCAGTACTTC
CDR3 protein: CASKNRNQETQYF

clone size: -
V gene: TRBV10-3
D gene: -
J gene: TRBJ2-7
CDR3 DNA: TGTGCCTCCCGACAGGCCCTCACCTACGAGCAGTACTTC
CDR3 protein: CASRQALTYEQYF

clone size: -
V gene: TRBV10-2
D gene: -
J gene: TRBJ2-3
CDR3 DNA: TGCGCCAGCAGTGAGGGACTACCTACAGATACGCAGTATTTT
CDR3 protein: CASSEGLPTDTQYF

clone size: -
V gene: TRBV10-1
D gene: -
J gene: TRBJ1-5
CDR3 DNA: TGCGCCAGCAGTGAGGCGTCGGGAAGATTAAGCAATCAGCCCCAGCATTTT
CDR3 protein: CASSEASGRLSNQPQHF

clone size: -
V gene: TRBV27
D gene: -
J gene: TRBJ1-2
CDR3 DNA: TGTGCCAGCAGTTCCCAGGGAATCTATGGCTACACCTTC
CDR3 protein: CASSSQGIYGYTF